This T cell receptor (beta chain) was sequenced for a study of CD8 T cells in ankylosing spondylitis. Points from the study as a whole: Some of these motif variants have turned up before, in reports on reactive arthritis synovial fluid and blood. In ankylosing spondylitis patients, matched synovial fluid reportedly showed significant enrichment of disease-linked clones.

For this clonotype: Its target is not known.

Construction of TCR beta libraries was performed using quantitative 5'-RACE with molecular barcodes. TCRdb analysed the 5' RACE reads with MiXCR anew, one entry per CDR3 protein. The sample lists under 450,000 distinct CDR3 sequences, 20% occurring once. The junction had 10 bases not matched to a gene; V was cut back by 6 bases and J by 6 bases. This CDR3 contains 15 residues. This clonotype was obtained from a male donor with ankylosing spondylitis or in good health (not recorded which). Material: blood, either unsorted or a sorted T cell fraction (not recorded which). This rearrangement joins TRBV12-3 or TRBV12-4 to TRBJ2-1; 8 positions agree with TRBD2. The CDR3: CASSPLGSGANEQFF. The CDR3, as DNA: TGTGCCAGCAGCCCATTGGGTAGCGGGGCCAATGAGCAGTTCTTC.